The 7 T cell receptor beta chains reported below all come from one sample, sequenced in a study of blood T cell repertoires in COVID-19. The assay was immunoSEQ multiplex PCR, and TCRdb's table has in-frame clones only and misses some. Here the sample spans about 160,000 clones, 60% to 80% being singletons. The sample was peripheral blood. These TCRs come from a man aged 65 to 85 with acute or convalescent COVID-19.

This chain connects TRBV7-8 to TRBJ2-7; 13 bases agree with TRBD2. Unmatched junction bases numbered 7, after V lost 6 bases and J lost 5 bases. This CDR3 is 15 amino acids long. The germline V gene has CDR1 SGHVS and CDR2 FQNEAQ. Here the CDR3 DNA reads TGTGCCAGCAGTTTACTAGCGGGGGGGCCTAACGAGCAGTACTTC. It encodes CASSLLAGGPNEQYF. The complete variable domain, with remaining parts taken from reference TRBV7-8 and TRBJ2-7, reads GAGVSQSPRYKVAKRGQDVALRCDPISGHVSLFWYQQALGQGPEFLTYFQNEAQLDKSGLPSDRFFAERPEGSVSTLKIQRTQQEDSAVYLCASSLLAGGPNEQYFGPGTRLTVT.

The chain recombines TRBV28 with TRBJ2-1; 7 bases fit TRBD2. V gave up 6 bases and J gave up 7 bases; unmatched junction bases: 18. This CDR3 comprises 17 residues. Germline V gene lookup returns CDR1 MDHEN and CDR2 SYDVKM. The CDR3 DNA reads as TGTGCCAGCAGCTCCGCCCTCGGGGCGGGAGAGATGAATGAGCAGTTCTTC. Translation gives CASSSALGAGEMNEQFF.

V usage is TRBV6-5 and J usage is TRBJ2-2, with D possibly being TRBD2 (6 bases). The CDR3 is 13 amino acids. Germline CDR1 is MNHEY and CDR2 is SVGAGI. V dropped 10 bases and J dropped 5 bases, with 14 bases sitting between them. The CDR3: CATGTPRTGELFF. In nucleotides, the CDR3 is TGTGCCACCGGGACTCCCAGAACCGGGGAGCTGTTTTTT.

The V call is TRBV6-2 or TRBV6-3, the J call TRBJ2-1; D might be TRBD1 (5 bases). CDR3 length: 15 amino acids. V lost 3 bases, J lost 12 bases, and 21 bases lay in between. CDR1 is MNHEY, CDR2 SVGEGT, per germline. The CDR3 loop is CASSYRSQRGQGQFF. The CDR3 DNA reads TGTGCCAGCAGTTATAGATCACAAAGAGGTCAGGGGCAGTTCTTC.

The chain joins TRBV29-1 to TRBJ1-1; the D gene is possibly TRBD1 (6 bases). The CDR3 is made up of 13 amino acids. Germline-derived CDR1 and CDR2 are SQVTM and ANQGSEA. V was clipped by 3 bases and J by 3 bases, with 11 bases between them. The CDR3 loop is CSVDARGHTEAFF. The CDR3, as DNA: TGCAGCGTTGACGCCAGGGGCCACACTGAAGCTTTCTTT.

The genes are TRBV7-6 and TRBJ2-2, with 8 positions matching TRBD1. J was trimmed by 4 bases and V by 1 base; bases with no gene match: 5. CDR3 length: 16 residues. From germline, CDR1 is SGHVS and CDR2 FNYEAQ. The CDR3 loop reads CASSLVDRAGTGELFF. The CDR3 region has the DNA TGTGCCAGCAGCTTAGTGGACAGGGCGGGCACCGGGGAGCTGTTTTTT.

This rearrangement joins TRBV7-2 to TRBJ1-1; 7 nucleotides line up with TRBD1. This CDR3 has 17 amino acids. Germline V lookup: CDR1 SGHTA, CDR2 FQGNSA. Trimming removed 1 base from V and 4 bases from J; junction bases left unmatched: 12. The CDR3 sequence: CASSLGYRGGDLTEAFF. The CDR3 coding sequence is TGTGCCAGCAGCTTAGGATACAGGGGTGGGGACCTCACTGAAGCTTTCTTT.